The 21 T cell receptor beta chains given below trace back to one sample, sequenced in a study of T cell clonality in common variable immunodeficiency. Study outcomes and limitations: Fewer deletions and N-nucleotide insertions were reportedly seen in common variable immunodeficiency TCR beta sequences.

Profiled with immunoSEQ multiplex PCR; TCRdb holds only in-frame clones, not every one. Listed here are around 19,000 clones without any singletons, the top ten holding 2.5% to 3%. The antigens these receptors bind are not known. Source material: peripheral blood mononuclear cells. The receptors originated from a human donor with common variable immunodeficiency.

The table lists this clone with a few counts. The read ends 3 residues early relative to the CDR3; the germline J gene fills the gap. The chain couples TRBV19 to TRBJ2-1; 7 bases are a match to TRBD1. The CDR3 has 15 residues. CDR1 is LNHDA and CDR2 is SQIVND in the germline V gene (reference sequence). With 1 base clipped from V and 6 bases from J, the junction kept 6 bases outside the gene matches. Partial CDR3 DNA: TGTGCCAGTAGTATAGCGGACAGGAGAGGCAATGAG. It specifies CASSIADRRGNE. In full, the CDR3 reads CASSIADRRGNEQFF.

This clone was seen only a few times. The read terminates 3 residues before the CDR3 end, so the remaining end is supplied by the germline J gene. The chain recombines TRBV7-3 with TRBJ2-1, with TRBD2 matching 7 bases. Germline loops: CDR1 SGHTA, CDR2 FQGTGA. There are 15 residues in the CDR3. The J segment lost 6 bases and the V segment lost 1 base, leaving 6 bases of the junction unmatched. The CDR3 loop is CASSLSGSRGNEQFF. Incomplete CDR3 DNA: TGTGCCAGCAGCTTAAGCGGGAGTCGGGGCAATGAG.

Notes on this clone: Read sequence stops 3 residues before the CDR3 end, and the germline J gene provides the missing end. V is TRBV7-2 and J is TRBJ1-2; 9 positions agree with TRBD1. The CDR3 extends over 14 amino acids. Germline-derived CDR1 and CDR2 are SGHTA and FQGNSA. V shed 5 bases, J shed 6 bases, and the junction held 7 bases outside the gene matches. The CDR3 sequence: CASSVPGTGNGYTF. The sequenced part of the CDR3 DNA is TGTGCCAGCAGCGTACCCGGGACAGGGAATGGC. The entire variable domain, with the rest obtained from reference TRBV7-2 and TRBJ1-2, is as follows: GAGVSQSPSNKVTEKGKDVELRCDPISGHTALYWYRQSLGQGLEFLIYFQGNSAPDKSGLPSDRFSAERTGGSVSTLTIQRTQQEDSAVYLCASSVPGTGNGYTFGSGTRLTVV.

Details on this clone: From the germline J gene comes the end of the CDR3, since the read stops 3 residues before it. The V gene is TRBV20-1, the J gene TRBJ2-7; D gene uncertain. Trimming left V 3 bases short and J 0 bases short, with 9 bases between. CDR3 length: 13 amino acids. Germline loops: CDR1 DFQATT, CDR2 SNEGSKA (reference sequence). The CDR3 sequence is CSASGSYSYEQYF. The CDR3 DNA, read in part, is TGCAGTGCTAGTGGCAGTTACTCCTACGAG.

This clone was detected only a few times. The read comes to an end 3 residues before the CDR3 does, leaving the germline J gene to fill in the end. The genes are TRBV19 and TRBJ1-2, with 8 positions matching TRBD1. J gave up 4 bases and V 6 bases, and 7 bases lay outside the gene matches. The CDR3 runs to 14 residues. Germline CDR1 reads LNHDA; CDR2 reads SQIVND (reference sequence). This chain's CDR3 is CASRGQGAGYGYTF. The sequenced part of the CDR3 DNA is TGTGCCAGTAGGGGCCAGGGGGCTGGCTATGGC.

CDR3 DNA (partial): TGTGCCAGCTCCCTCGACAGGGGAGGCACCGGGGAG. Amino acid sequence: CASSLDRGGTGE. The CDR3 in its entirety is CASSLDRGGTGELFF. The gene calls are TRBV18 and TRBJ2-2; 8 bases map to TRBD1. Read sequence stops 3 residues before the CDR3 end, and the germline J gene provides the missing end. Trimming removed 6 bases from V and 4 bases from J; junction bases left unmatched: 7. CDR3 size: 15 residues. Germline V lookup: CDR1 KGHSH, CDR2 LQKENI.

This clone was found a few times. The read comes to an end 3 residues before the CDR3 does, leaving the germline J gene to fill in the end. The chain recombines TRBV6-2 or TRBV6-3 with TRBJ1-5; D remains unclear. Germline lookup yields CDR1 MNHEY and CDR2 SVGEGT. Trimming shortened V by 0 bases and J by 6 bases, and 12 bases separated the two germline ends. The CDR3 loop spans 15 amino acids. CDR3 in amino acids: CASSYSTIGTQPQHF. CDR3 DNA (partial): TGTGCCAGCAGTTACTCGACTATTGGTACTCAGCCC.

A remark on this clone: The read falls 3 residues short of the CDR3 end, and the missing part is taken from the germline J gene. This chain uses TRBV7-9 with TRBJ2-3; D call uncertain. Trimming shortened V by 1 base and J by 3 bases, and 8 bases separated the two germline ends. This CDR3 is 14 amino acids long. The germline gives CDR1 SEHNR, CDR2 FQNEAQ (reference sequence). This CDR3 reads CASSLDSGTDTQYF. CDR3 DNA (partial): TGTGCCAGCAGCTTAGATTCCGGGACAGATACG.

Notes on this clone: The read finishes 3 residues shy of the CDR3 end, and the germline J gene is used to complete it. This chain links TRBV7-9 with TRBJ2-7, with 7 bases lining up with TRBD1. The CDR3 is 14 residues long. After removal of 4 bases from V and 2 bases from J, the junction contained 5 bases not matched to a gene. Germline V lookup: CDR1 SEHNR, CDR2 FQNEAQ (reference sequence). CDR3: CASSSDRVTYEQYF. The covered CDR3 bases are TGTGCCAGCAGCTCAGACAGGGTCACCTACGAG.

Regarding this clone: The read comes to an end 3 residues before the CDR3 does, leaving the germline J gene to fill in the end. The chain carries TRBV7-9 and TRBJ2-3; TRBD2 matches at 11 bases. The trim removed 4 bases at V and 4 bases at J, leaving 4 bases unmatched. CDR1 and CDR2 from the germline V gene are SEHNR and FQNEAQ (reference sequence). The CDR3 spans 15 residues. CDR3 DNA (partial): TGTGCCAGCAGCTCGACTAGCGGGACGGCAGATACG. Translation: CASSSTSGTADT. The entire CDR3 protein reads CASSSTSGTADTQYF.

There are a few counts of this clone. The CDR3 region is CASSSQGFGTYEQYF. The sequenced part of the CDR3 DNA is TGTGCCAGCAGCTCGCAGGGATTCGGGACCTACGAG. The chain joins TRBV7-6 to TRBJ2-7; D may match TRBD1 or TRBD2 (5 bases each). With the read ending 3 residues before the CDR3 end, the germline J gene is used to fill in that end. Trimming left V 4 bases short and J 2 bases short, with 15 bases between. The CDR3 runs to 15 residues. From germline, CDR1 is SGHVS and CDR2 FNYEAQ.

This clone was recorded a few times. Read sequence stops 3 residues before the CDR3 end, and the germline J gene provides the missing end. The chain links TRBV7-2 to TRBJ2-7, with D maybe TRBD2 (5 bases). CDR1 is SGHTA, CDR2 FQGNSA, per germline. Trimming removed 0 bases at V and 5 bases at J, with 11 bases between. The CDR3 runs to 14 residues. CDR3: CASSLAGLVNEQYF. The DNA read from the CDR3 is TGTGCCAGCAGCTTAGCAGGACTGGTAAACGAG.

This clone was seen a few times. The read comes to an end 3 residues before the CDR3 does, leaving the germline J gene to fill in the end. The chain recombines TRBV7-2 with TRBJ2-1; D may be TRBD1 (5 bases). V lost 0 bases and J lost 0, with 9 bases in between. Germline values: CDR1 SGHTA, CDR2 FQGNSA. The CDR3 has 16 amino acids. The CDR3 DNA, read in part, is TGTGCCAGCAGCTTAGCAGGGGCCAGCTCCTACAATGAG. It translates to CASSLAGASSYNE. The whole CDR3 is CASSLAGASSYNEQFF.

Comment on this clone: The CDR3 extends 3 residues past the end of the read, so its final part is completed from the germline J gene. This chain connects TRBV29-1 to TRBJ1-2, with D maybe TRBD1 (6 bases). Germline V gene lookup returns CDR1 SQVTM and CDR2 ANQGSEA. This CDR3 has 13 amino acids. CDR3 DNA, as far as it was read: TGCAGCGTTGAAACAGGGTCGATGGGAGGC. It yields the protein CSVETGSMGG. The CDR3 in full is CSVETGSMGGYTF.

A remark on this clone: The CDR3 end falls 3 residues outside the read, so it is completed with the germline J gene. The chain carries TRBV18 and TRBJ2-6; the D gene is possibly TRBD2 (6 bases). Looked up from germline, CDR1 is KGHSH and CDR2 is LQKENI. Trimming cost V 5 bases and J 3 bases, with 23 bases left between them. This CDR3 has 19 residues. The covered CDR3 bases are TGTGCCAGCTCATCACAGCCCCCGGGGCGGGGAAGTGGGGCCAACGTC. This codes for CASSSQPPGRGSGANV. The full CDR3 sequence reads CASSSQPPGRGSGANVLTF.

With respect to this clone: The CDR3 end is not reached by the read, which stops 3 residues before it; the germline J gene fills it in. The rearrangement links TRBV20-1 to TRBJ1-1; TRBD1 aligns across 7 bases. There are 14 residues in the CDR3. Losses at the gene ends were 6 bases for V and 0 bases for J; bases not matched to a gene: 7. CDR1 and CDR2 (germline): DFQATT, SNEGSKA (reference sequence). CDR3 DNA (partial): TGCAGTGCCGGACAGGCTAACATGAACACTGAA. This gives the protein CSAGQANMNTE. The CDR3 in its entirety is CSAGQANMNTEAFF.

This clone was seen a handful of times. The read finishes 3 residues shy of the CDR3 end, and the germline J gene is used to complete it. The chain is built from TRBV19 and TRBJ2-1; 11 bases map to TRBD2. V lost 7 bases, J lost 3 bases, and 5 bases stayed unmatched. Germline loops: CDR1 LNHDA, CDR2 SQIVND (reference sequence). The CDR3 consists of 15 residues. The covered CDR3 bases are TGTGCCAGTAATCCTCTAGCGGGAGGCTACAATGAG. Translating it yields CASNPLAGGYNE. In full, the CDR3 reads CASNPLAGGYNEQFF. The whole variable domain, remainder taken from reference TRBV19 and TRBJ2-1, is DGGITQSPKYLFRKEGQNVTLSCEQNLNHDAMYWYRQDPGQGLRLIYYSQIVNDFQKGDIAEGYSVSREKKESFPLTVTSAQKNPTAFYLCASNPLAGGYNEQFFGPGTRLTVL.

The sample holds a few counts of this clone. The read stops 3 residues short of the end of the CDR3; the missing end is completed from the germline J gene. This rearrangement joins TRBV19 to TRBJ2-4; D is possibly TRBD1 (6 bases). Looked up from germline, CDR1 is LNHDA and CDR2 is SQIVND (reference sequence). This CDR3 spans 13 amino acids. Trimming removed 0 bases at V and 9 bases at J, with 9 bases between. The sequenced CDR3 bases are TGTGCCAGTAGTATAGATACAGGGCCCATT. Its protein product is CASSIDTGPI. The CDR3 reads in full as CASSIDTGPIQYF.

This clone has more than one count but fewer than ten. The read gets to within 3 residues of the CDR3 end, and the germline J gene fills in the rest. The V and J genes are TRBV7-9 and TRBJ1-2, with a tentative D call TRBD1 (6 bases). The ends were cut back, 5 bases at V and 2 bases at J, with 6 bases in the middle. This CDR3 has 12 amino acids. Germline CDR1 and CDR2: SEHNR and FQNEAQ (reference sequence). The CDR3 DNA, read in part, is TGTGCCAGCAGCGACAGGAACTATGGC. It translates to CASSDRNYG. The CDR3 in its entirety is CASSDRNYGYTF.

In this sample, this clone turned up a few times. With the read ending 3 residues before the CDR3 end, the germline J gene is used to fill in that end. This chain joins TRBV18 and TRBJ2-3; D might be TRBD1 (5 bases). V gave up 6 bases and J gave up 2 bases, with 15 bases separating them. The CDR3 extends over 15 amino acids. Germline assignment: CDR1 KGHSH and CDR2 LQKENI. The CDR3 protein is CASSPGDRNTDTQYF. CDR3 bases read: TGTGCCAGCTCCCCCGGAGACAGAAACACAGATACG.

On this clone: From the germline J gene comes the end of the CDR3, since the read stops 3 residues before it. The V gene is TRBV2, the J gene TRBJ2-1; 7 bases map to TRBD1. The V gene's germline CDR1 is SNHLY and CDR2 FYNNEI. The CDR3 consists of 16 residues. The ends lost 6 bases at V and 0 bases at J; junction bases unmatched: 8. CDR3: CASSLEQGSSYNEQFF. The CDR3 DNA, read in part, is TGTGCCAGCAGCCTCGAACAGGGGAGCTCCTACAATGAG. Full variable domain (rest looked up from reference TRBV2 and TRBJ2-1): EPEVTQTPSHQVTQMGQEVILRCVPISNHLYFYWYRQILGQKVEFLVSFYNNEISEKSEIFDDQFSVERPDGSNFTLKIRSTKLEDSAMYFCASSLEQGSSYNEQFFGPGTRLTVL.